One and the same sample provided the 18 T cell receptor beta chains below, sequenced in a study of T-cell reconstitution after alpha-beta-depleted transplantation in children. Unique molecular identifiers were used in preparing the TCRbeta library. In TCRdb, the PCR reads were re-called with MiXCR into one record per CDR3 protein. The sample yields around 580,000 distinct CDR3 sequences, around 27% seen once. The material was PBMCs, obtained before TCRalphabeta/CD19-depleted stem cell transplant. The source is a boy younger than two with Wiskott-Aldrich syndrome, due to receive a stem cell transplant.

For this clonotype: An end of the junction differs from the germline gene, which may be a read error. V is TRBV20-1 and J is TRBJ2-1; weak D call: TRBD2 (5 bases). This CDR3 spans 14 amino acids. From germline, CDR1 is DFQATT and CDR2 SNEGSKA (reference sequence). DNA of the CDR3: TGCAGTGGTAGAGGGCGGAGCTCCTACAATGAGCAGTTCTTC. Protein: CSGRGRSSYNEQFF.

V gene TRBV7-9 combines with J gene TRBJ1-4; no definite D call. CDR1 is SEHNR, CDR2 FQNEAQ, per germline (reference sequence). V lost 2 bases and J 8 bases, leaving 15 bases between the germline ends. CDR3 length equals 15 residues. CDR3 protein: CASSLTVSAFEKLFF. DNA for the CDR3: TGTGCCAGCAGCTTAACTGTTTCCGCATTCGAAAAACTGTTTTTT.

The V gene is TRBV2, the J gene TRBJ1-2; weak D call: TRBD1 (6 bases). With 0 bases removed from V and 5 bases from J, the gap between germline ends came to 25 bases. This CDR3 comprises 19 residues. Germline CDR1 and CDR2: SNHLY and FYNNEI. CDR3 sequence: CASSEARGTGYKILYGYTF. For the CDR3, the DNA is TGTGCCAGCAGTGAAGCGCGGGGAACAGGGTATAAGATCTTGTATGGCTACACCTTC.

In its sample, this clonotype was seen a few times. V and J are TRBV5-1 and TRBJ2-5; D not resolved. With 0 bases removed from V and 5 bases from J, the gap between germline ends came to 8 bases. Germline values: CDR1 SGHRS, CDR2 YFSETQ. The CDR3 covers 13 residues. The CDR3 loop reads CASSLVEWETQYF. In nucleotides, the CDR3 is TGCGCCAGCAGCTTGGTTGAGTGGGAGACCCAGTACTTC.

This chain uses TRBV5-1 with TRBJ2-7; maybe TRBD2 (5 bases). The CDR3 loop spans 15 amino acids. Between the trimmed V and J ends, which lost 0 bases and 0 bases, there was a span of 10 bases. Germline V gene data show CDR1 as SGHRS and CDR2 as YFSETQ. CDR3 region: CASSLGELGSYEQYF. CDR3 nucleotides: TGCGCCAGCAGCTTGGGGGAGTTAGGCTCCTACGAGCAGTACTTC.

This chain links TRBV5-6 with TRBJ2-2, with unresolved D. The CDR3 extends over 15 amino acids. Between the trimmed V and J ends, which lost 2 bases and 2 bases, there was a span of 10 bases. CDR1 and CDR2 (germline): SGHDT, YYEEEE. Written as DNA, the CDR3 is TGTGCCAGCAGCTTCCGGTTCAGCAACACCGGGGAGCTGTTTTTT. Its protein is CASSFRFSNTGELFF.

J is TRBJ2-1 and V is TRBV11-2; 11 nucleotides align to TRBD2. V trimming: 0 bases; J trimming: 1 base; junction bases outside the gene matches: 8. This CDR3 has 19 amino acids. CDR1 and CDR2 (germline): SGHAT, FQNNGV. CDR3 loop: CASSLDSLAGVMSYNEQFF. CDR3 in DNA: TGTGCCAGCAGCTTAGATTCACTAGCGGGAGTTATGTCCTACAATGAGCAGTTCTTC.

This clonotype was detected only a few times. This chain links TRBV6-2 or TRBV6-3 with TRBJ2-2, with D uncertain. This CDR3 has 14 residues. The germline V gene encodes CDR1 MNHEY and CDR2 SVGEGT. V was trimmed by 5 bases and J by 6 bases, leaving 13 bases between them. CDR3 bases: TGTGCCAGCAGTCCCTCTCTAGGCCCCGGGGAGCTGTTTTTT. Residues: CASSPSLGPGELFF.

The V gene is TRBV4-2, the J gene TRBJ2-7; 8 bases are a match to TRBD1. Germline CDR1 is LGHNA and CDR2 is YNFKEQ. The trim removed 0 bases at V and 4 bases at J, leaving 5 bases unmatched. The CDR3 spans 15 residues. CDR3 loop: CASSQDLQGVYEQYF. Here the CDR3 DNA reads TGTGCCAGCAGCCAAGATTTACAGGGGGTGTACGAGCAGTACTTC.

The CDR3 DNA reads TGTGCCACCAGTGATTTCCCAGCCCCCTACGAGCAGTACTTC. Amino acids: CATSDFPAPYEQYF. This chain links TRBV24-1 with TRBJ2-7; D unclear. V was cut by 1 base and J by 2 bases, with 8 bases left in between. Germline lookup yields CDR1 KGHDR and CDR2 SFDVKD. There are 14 residues in the CDR3.

The chain is built from TRBV20-1 and TRBJ2-2, with D perhaps TRBD2 (6 bases). There are 16 residues in the CDR3. V dropped 3 bases and J dropped 0 bases, with 14 bases sitting between them. Germline loops: CDR1 DFQATT, CDR2 SNEGSKA (reference sequence). Written as DNA, the CDR3 is TGCAGTGCTAGGTCTTGGCTAGCGACGAACACCGGGGAGCTGTTTTTT. Translating gives CSARSWLATNTGELFF.

V and J are TRBV5-1 and TRBJ2-1; 13 positions match TRBD2. Germline V gene lookup returns CDR1 SGHRS and CDR2 YFSETQ. V lost 3 bases and J lost 8; bases outside the gene matches: 5. This CDR3 region has 15 residues. CDR3 amino acids: CASSSRTSGSDEQFF. DNA of the CDR3: TGCGCCAGCAGCTCTCGGACTAGCGGGAGTGATGAGCAGTTCTTC.

The CDR3 here is CSVVSRGPKWGETQYF. The CDR3 nucleotides read TGCAGCGTTGTATCTCGGGGACCCAAATGGGGAGAGACCCAGTACTTC. This chain links TRBV29-1 with TRBJ2-5; D is possibly TRBD1 or TRBD2 (5 bases each). Looked up from germline, CDR1 is SQVTM and CDR2 is ANQGSEA. V was pared by 4 bases and J by 4 bases, with 22 bases between. The CDR3 totals 16 residues.

This clonotype has just a few counts. The rearrangement joins TRBV5-1 to TRBJ2-5; D uncertain. The length of the CDR3 is 13 residues. The germline V gene encodes CDR1 SGHRS and CDR2 YFSETQ. The V gene lost 1 base and the J gene lost 2 bases, with 6 bases spanning the gap. This CDR3 reads CASSLSQQETQYF. For the CDR3, the DNA is TGCGCCAGCAGCTTGAGCCAGCAAGAGACCCAGTACTTC.

This rearrangement joins TRBV27 to TRBJ1-1; 7 nucleotides align to TRBD1. Germline CDR1 reads MNHEY; CDR2 reads SMNVEV (reference sequence). This CDR3 comprises 15 residues. J was trimmed by 0 bases and V by 4 bases; bases with no gene match: 5. The CDR3 loop reads CASSSPGQMNTEAFF. CDR3 DNA sequence: TGTGCCAGCAGTTCCCCGGGACAGATGAACACTGAAGCTTTCTTT.

This clonotype was detected only a few times. V is TRBV12-3 or TRBV12-4 and J is TRBJ2-2; the match to TRBD2 covers 11 bases. The junction had 7 bases not matched to a gene; V was cut back by 1 base and J by 9 bases. This CDR3 is 16 amino acids long. The CDR3 protein is CASSLDSGRAGRELFF. The CDR3 DNA is TGTGCCAGCAGTTTAGATAGCGGGAGGGCCGGGCGGGAGCTGTTTTTT.

The CDR3 is CATSREQGYEQYF. For the CDR3, the DNA is TGTGCCACCAGCAGAGAACAGGGCTACGAGCAGTACTTC. The genes are TRBV15 and TRBJ2-7; a weak D match, TRBD1 (6 bases). Trimming removed 0 bases at V and 3 bases at J, with 6 bases between. The CDR3 runs 13 residues. Germline values: CDR1 LNHNV, CDR2 YYDKDF (reference sequence). Full variable domain (missing parts from reference TRBV15 and TRBJ2-7): DAMVIQNPRYQVTQFGKPVTLSCSQTLNHNVMYWYQQKSSQAPKLLFHYYDKDFNNEADTPDNFQSRRPNTSFCFLDIRSPGLGDTAMYLCATSREQGYEQYFGPGTRLTVT.

This clonotype showed up just a few times. The gene calls are TRBV20-1 and TRBJ2-1; 8 bases are shared with TRBD1. The CDR3 has 15 amino acids. With 0 bases clipped from V and 8 bases from J, the junction kept 9 bases outside the gene matches. Germline V gives CDR1 DFQATT, CDR2 SNEGSKA (reference sequence). The CDR3 nucleotides are TGCAGTGCTAGAGATGGCAGGGGGCTAGACGATGAGCAGTTCTTC. Protein product: CSARDGRGLDDEQFF.